The 25 T cell receptor beta chains presented below share a single source sample, sequenced in a study of cytomegalovirus exposure and HLA in healthy donors. Sequencing was performed with immunoSEQ multiplex PCR; in TCRdb, only in-frame clones are kept and a portion is missing. The table records approximately 71,000 clones, around 90% of them present only once. Sequenced input: PBMCs. The receptors were sampled from a man younger than 35 in good health and CMV-seronegative.

V usage is TRBV6-5 and J usage is TRBJ2-1, with TRBD2 matching 7 bases. CDR1 and CDR2 (germline): MNHEY, SVGAGI. This CDR3 has 14 amino acids. CDR3 sequence (DNA): TGTGCAACCCGGGGGGAATACTCCTACAATGAGCAGTTCTTC. Its protein is CATRGEYSYNEQFF.

The chain joins TRBV29-1 to TRBJ2-7; D is possibly TRBD2 (5 bases). Germline values: CDR1 SQVTM, CDR2 ANQGSEA. Deletions cut 7 bases from V and 4 bases from J, with 20 bases between. This CDR3 is built from 14 residues. CDR3 region: CSAVWTAPGYEQYF. The CDR3 region has the DNA TGCAGCGCTGTATGGACGGCGCCGGGGTACGAGCAGTACTTC.

This clone was counted a single time. The chain carries TRBV5-1 and TRBJ2-2, with 11 bases fitting TRBD2. The trim removed 0 bases at V and 4 bases at J, leaving 5 bases unmatched. CDR1 SGHRS and CDR2 YFSETQ come from the germline V gene. The length of the CDR3 is 17 residues. As DNA, the CDR3 is TGCGCCAGCAGCTTGGGAACCCTAGCGGGAGGCACCGGGGAGCTGTTTTTT. Amino acids: CASSLGTLAGGTGELFF. The variable domain in full, completed from reference TRBV5-1 and TRBJ2-2, reads KAGVTQTPRYLIKTRGQQVTLSCSPISGHRSVSWYQQTPGQGLQFLFEYFSETQRNKGNFPGRFSGRQFSNSRSEMNVSTLELGDSALYLCASSLGTLAGGTGELFFGEGSRLTVL.

V and J are TRBV18 and TRBJ2-5; tentatively, D is TRBD1 (6 bases). The length of the CDR3 is 15 residues. Per the germline V gene, CDR1 is KGHSH and CDR2 is LQKENI. V lost 0 bases and J 2 bases, leaving 10 bases between the germline ends. CDR3 protein: CASSPPRTVQETQYF. Here the CDR3 DNA reads TGTGCCAGCTCACCACCGAGGACAGTACAAGAGACCCAGTACTTC.

The rearrangement links TRBV28 to TRBJ1-1; 7 bases map to TRBD1. In germline, CDR1 is MDHEN, CDR2 SYDVKM. CDR3 size: 16 residues. Losses at the gene ends were 6 bases for V and 6 bases for J; bases not matched to a gene: 16. The CDR3 DNA reads as TGTGCCAGCAGACCACGTCCTTCACAGGGGACGGCTGAAGCTTTCTTT. It yields the protein CASRPRPSQGTAEAFF.

CDR3 nucleotides: TGTGCCAGCAGCCAAGGGGAGGGGGAGGGCGGGGATACGCAGTATTTT. It encodes CASSQGEGEGGDTQYF. This chain links TRBV4-2 with TRBJ2-3; perhaps TRBD2 as D (7 bases). The CDR3 loop spans 16 amino acids. V was clipped by 1 base and J by 6 bases, with 17 bases between them. The germline V gene encodes CDR1 LGHNA and CDR2 YNFKEQ.

The V and J genes are TRBV6-1 and TRBJ2-7, with D possibly being TRBD1 (5 bases). Germline V lookup: CDR1 MNHNS, CDR2 SASEGT. The CDR3 covers 12 residues. The ends were cut back, 7 bases at V and 5 bases at J, with 12 bases in the middle. CDR3 coding DNA: TGTGCCAGCATGTCAGGGAAACACGAGCAGTACTTC. It is translated as CASMSGKHEQYF.

The chain recombines TRBV5-4 with TRBJ1-1, with D possibly TRBD1 on 5 matching bases. This CDR3 contains 14 residues. Germline-derived CDR1 and CDR2 are SGHNT and YYREEE (reference sequence). V lost 3 bases and J lost 5, with 14 bases in between. The CDR3 here is CASSSGRGRTEAFF. The CDR3 DNA is TGTGCCAGCAGCTCGGGGAGGGGAAGGACTGAAGCTTTCTTT. Drawing the rest from reference TRBV5-4 and TRBJ1-1, the complete variable domain is ETGVTQSPTHLIKTRGQQVTLRCSSQSGHNTVSWYQQALGQGPQFIFQYYREEENGRGNFPPRFSGLQFPNYSSELNVNALELDDSALYLCASSSGRGRTEAFFGQGTRLTVV.

The chain links TRBV2 to TRBJ2-7, with unresolved D. Germline values: CDR1 SNHLY, CDR2 FYNNEI. V lost 4 bases and J 1 base, leaving 17 bases between the germline ends. The CDR3 is made up of 16 amino acids. CDR3 region: CASSAKFGSISYEQYF. In DNA form, the CDR3 reads TGTGCCAGCAGTGCAAAGTTCGGGTCAATTTCCTACGAGCAGTACTTC.

CDR3 protein: CASSAAQLAQLFF. CDR3 bases: TGTGCCAGCAGCGCCGCCCAACTAGCGCAATTGTTCTTC. This rearrangement joins TRBV7-9 to TRBJ2-1; 7 bases match TRBD2. From germline, CDR1 is SEHNR and CDR2 FQNEAQ (reference sequence). The CDR3 runs to 13 residues. V shed 5 bases and J 15 bases; nucleotides not matched to a gene: 13.

The rearrangement joins TRBV7-2 to TRBJ1-1; TRBD1 matches at 7 bases. Germline V gene sequence: CDR1 SGHTA, CDR2 FQGNSA. This CDR3 is built from 13 residues. The V segment lost 8 bases and the J segment 0 bases; nucleotides outside the gene matches: 3. In DNA form, the CDR3 reads TGTGCCAGCGGGGACAGTATGAACACTGAAGCTTTCTTT. It encodes CASGDSMNTEAFF. Using reference TRBV7-2 and TRBJ1-1 for the parts outside the CDR3, the full variable domain is GAGVSQSPSNKVTEKGKDVELRCDPISGHTALYWYRQSLGQGLEFLIYFQGNSAPDKSGLPSDRFSAERTGGSVSTLTIQRTQQEDSAVYLCASGDSMNTEAFFGQGTRLTVV.

The genes are TRBV7-6 and TRBJ2-5, with a tentative D call TRBD2 (5 bases). The CDR3 contains 19 residues. CDR1 SGHVS and CDR2 FNYEAQ come from the germline V gene. Deletions cut 5 bases from V and 5 bases from J, with 30 bases between. In nucleotides, the CDR3 is TGTGCCAGCAGCCCCGAATCTGGGAGCTCCGCCGGCTTTAGGGAGACCCAGTACTTC. Its translation is CASSPESGSSAGFRETQYF.

This chain connects TRBV6-4 to TRBJ1-1; 7 bases agree with TRBD1. The V segment lost 8 bases and the J segment 3 bases; nucleotides outside the gene matches: 9. The CDR3 sequence is 14 residues long. Germline CDR1 is MRHNA and CDR2 is SNTAGT. Written as DNA, the CDR3 is TGTGCCAGCCGGGTGACAGGGATGGACACTGAAGCTTTCTTT. Protein: CASRVTGMDTEAFF.

V and J are TRBV18 and TRBJ2-1; D unclear. From germline, CDR1 is KGHSH and CDR2 LQKENI. Trimming took 5 bases from V and 8 from J, leaving 13 bases between them. CDR3 size: 13 residues. CDR3 sequence reads: CASSSSLVDEQFF. The CDR3 DNA is TGTGCCAGCTCATCCTCACTGGTTGATGAGCAGTTCTTC.

Concerning this clone: The same CDR3 arises from other DNA sequences in this sample as well. V gene TRBV28 combines with J gene TRBJ2-7; no clear D gene. This CDR3 region has 11 residues. V lost 5 bases to trimming and J lost 3 bases, with 5 bases between them. CDR1 is MDHEN and CDR2 is SYDVKM in the germline V gene. Here the CDR3 DNA reads TGTGCCAGCAGTCTTCGCTACGAGCAGTACTTC. As protein: CASSLRYEQYF.

The chain has TRBV19 and TRBJ2-1; 7 nucleotides align to TRBD1. The V gene's germline CDR1 is LNHDA and CDR2 SQIVND (reference sequence). J lost 2 bases, V lost 1 base, and 23 bases had no gene match. The CDR3 consists of 22 residues. DNA for the CDR3: TGTGCCAGTAGTATAGGTTTAGGGAAGAGACAGGGCCCAACGGGAACCTACAATGAGCAGTTCTTC. It specifies CASSIGLGKRQGPTGTYNEQFF.

This chain links TRBV27 with TRBJ2-7; a weak D match, TRBD2 (6 bases). This CDR3 is 14 amino acids long. V was shortened by 5 bases and J by 2 bases, with 13 bases between the two germline ends. Germline V lookup: CDR1 MNHEY, CDR2 SMNVEV (reference sequence). The CDR3 sequence: CASSEMGEAYEQYF. CDR3 in DNA: TGTGCCAGCAGTGAAATGGGGGAGGCCTACGAGCAGTACTTC.

The chain joins TRBV18 to TRBJ2-5, with D possibly matching TRBD2 (6 bases). The CDR3 has 13 residues. In germline, CDR1 is KGHSH, CDR2 LQKENI. The V and J ends lost 2 bases and 2 bases respectively, with 6 bases between them. The CDR3 protein is CASSPGLQETQYF. In DNA form, the CDR3 reads TGTGCCAGCTCACCAGGACTACAAGAGACCCAGTACTTC.

The V gene is TRBV4-3, the J gene TRBJ2-3, with D possibly matching TRBD2 (6 bases). This CDR3 has 16 amino acids. The ends were cut back, 0 bases at V and 4 bases at J, with 14 bases in the middle. Looked up from germline, CDR1 is LGHNA and CDR2 is YSLEER. The CDR3, as DNA: TGCGCCAGCAGCCAAGACCTGAGTCGGGAGCCAGATACGCAGTATTTT. Amino acids: CASSQDLSREPDTQYF.

This rearrangement joins TRBV28 to TRBJ1-1; 7 bases are a match to TRBD1. Per the germline V gene, CDR1 is MDHEN and CDR2 is SYDVKM. This CDR3 has 13 amino acids. Trimming took 6 bases from V and 8 from J; bases not matched to a gene: 9. The CDR3: CASSGAGQAEAFF. CDR3 nucleotides: TGTGCCAGCAGCGGGGCTGGACAGGCCGAAGCTTTCTTT.

This rearrangement joins TRBV29-1 to TRBJ2-3, with TRBD1 as a possible D gene (6 bases). The CDR3 spans 14 residues. The germline CDR1 and CDR2 sequences are SQVTM and ANQGSEA. The V gene lost 8 bases and the J gene lost 0 bases, with 15 bases spanning the gap. CDR3 nucleotide sequence: TGCAGCTCAAATCCAGGGGCTAGCACAGATACGCAGTATTTT. It encodes CSSNPGASTDTQYF.

The rearrangement uses TRBV30 and TRBJ2-5; possibly TRBD2 for D (6 bases). V lost 0 bases, J lost 0 bases, and 14 bases lay in between. The CDR3 is 16 amino acids. Per the germline V gene, CDR1 is GTSNPN and CDR2 is SVGIG (reference sequence). The CDR3 bases are TGTGCCTGGAGTGTCTGGGGCATAGCGGACCAAGAGACCCAGTACTTC. It translates to CAWSVWGIADQETQYF. The full variable domain, rest sourced from reference TRBV30 and TRBJ2-5, is SQTIHQWPATLVQPVGSPLSLECTVEGTSNPNLYWYRQAAGRGLQLLFYSVGIGQISSEVPQNLSASRPQDRQFILSSKKLLLSDSGFYLCAWSVWGIADQETQYFGPGTRLLVL.

This clone showed up just a few times. The gene calls are TRBV7-3 and TRBJ1-1; 7 bases fit TRBD1. The trim removed 5 bases at V and 8 bases at J, leaving 8 bases unmatched. CDR1 is SGHTA, CDR2 FQGTGA, per germline. CDR3 length: 13 residues. The chain's CDR3 is CASSIMGGQEAFF. The CDR3 region has the DNA TGTGCCAGCAGCATAATGGGGGGACAGGAAGCTTTCTTT. The full variable domain, rest sourced from reference TRBV7-3 and TRBJ1-1, is GAGVSQTPSNKVTEKGKYVELRCDPISGHTALYWYRQSLGQGPEFLIYFQGTGAADDSGLPNDRFFAVRPEGSVSTLKIQRTERGDSAVYLCASSIMGGQEAFFGQGTRLTVV.

The chain has TRBV18 and TRBJ1-1; perhaps TRBD1 as D (5 bases). This CDR3 is 18 amino acids long. Germline CDR1 KGHSH, CDR2 LQKENI. The V and J ends lost 3 bases and 5 bases respectively, with 25 bases between them. The CDR3 loop reads CASSPLGVSGTFGTEAFF. The CDR3 bases are TGTGCCAGCTCACCGCTGGGTGTCAGCGGGACCTTTGGTACTGAAGCTTTCTTT.

CDR3 sequence (DNA): TGTGCCAGCTCACCTAGCGGAAATGAGCAGTTCTTC. Its translation: CASSPSGNEQFF. This chain uses TRBV18 with TRBJ2-1; TRBD2 is a possible D gene (6 bases). Germline V CDR1 and CDR2: KGHSH, LQKENI. Trimming stripped 3 bases from V and 7 bases from J, with 7 bases between. This CDR3 is built from 12 residues.